The rows below give T cell receptor beta chains drawn from one sample of a study of spatial heterogeneity in lung cancer. TCRdb itself ran the 5' RACE reads through MiXCR, one entry per CDR3 protein. The sample lists fewer than 30,000 distinct CDR3 sequences, around 5.8% occurring once. The sequences come from PBMCs, collected at follow-up. The source of these receptors is a male donor with early-stage non-small cell lung cancer. Both conserved end residues are part of each CDR3.

j_gene | v_gene | CDR3aa
TRBJ1-1 | TRBV29-1 | CSVPQDRTTGNTEAFF
TRBJ2-3 | TRBV7-3 | CASSSQGRDTQYF
TRBJ1-1 | TRBV3-1 | CASSLGQKNTEAFF
TRBJ1-1 | TRBV12-5 | CASGLVDERTEAFF
TRBJ2-7 | TRBV27 | CASSFGGGSYEQYF
TRBJ2-1 | TRBV5-1 | CASSSGGGDEQFF
TRBJ2-7 | TRBV2 | CASTPVLTYEQYF
TRBJ2-2 | TRBV4-3 | CASSQGPITGELFF
TRBJ1-2 | TRBV4-1 | CASSQDGTLAPWHYGYTF
TRBJ2-5 | TRBV4-1 | CASSRTSGRAQETQYF
TRBJ2-3 | TRBV20-1 | CSAASLSGSPDTQYF
TRBJ1-5 | TRBV5-8 | CASSLDDQPQHF
TRBJ1-5 | TRBV6-5 | CASSPRPTVSNQPQHF
TRBJ2-2 | TRBV6-2/TRBV6-3 | CASTPGTANTGELFF